The next 14 T cell receptor delta chains were all read from a single sample in a study of gamma-delta chains in newborns, infants, children. TCRdb applied CATT to the reads for clone calling. The table includes some 5,000 delta-chain clones, 0.4% to 0.45% detected once. Material: blood. The receptors were gathered from a child who was a newborn, infant or young child, either healthy, febrile or measles-vaccinated (not recorded which).

This clone was observed a few times. The translated DNA and TCRdb's protein are not identical at residue 3; the protein here was translated from the DNA. The V gene is TRDV2, the J gene TRDJ3, with TRDD3 identical over 13 bases. The CDR3 length is 19 residues. Germline lookup yields CDR1 GEAIGNYY and CDR2 EKD. The DNA of the CDR3 is TGTGCCCGTGACACCTACTGGGGGATACGCTCCTGGGACACCCGACAGATGTTTTTC. It codes for CARDTYWGIRSWDTRQMFF.

With regard to this clone: The likely explanation is a read error, given a far larger clone one base away. The chain employs TRDV2 and TRDJ3; TRDD3 matches at 12 bases. Germline trimming cut 3 bases from V and 0 bases from J; bases unmatched to any gene: 8. The germline V gene has CDR1 GEAIGNYY and CDR2 EKD. The CDR3 length is 20 residues. CDR3 loop: CACDWTGGYISSWDTRQMFF. In DNA form, the CDR3 reads TGTGCCTGTGACTGGACTGGGGGATACATAAGCTCCTGGGACACCCGACAGATGTTTTTC.

Regarding this clone: TCRdb's entry gives the protein of a much larger clone, which mismatches this DNA's translation at residue 2, likely from a read error; the protein reported here is translated from the DNA. The genes are TRDV2 and TRDJ2, with D perhaps TRDD3 (6 bases). This CDR3 region has 14 residues. CDR1 and CDR2 (germline): GEAIGNYY, EKD. This CDR3 reads CSCDTWGQAAQLFF. Written as DNA, the CDR3 is TGTTCCTGTGACACATGGGGGCAGGCAGCACAACTCTTCTTT.

This clone was counted only a few times. The protein given by TCRdb reflects a much larger clone and differs at residue 5 from this DNA's translation, likely from a read error; the protein shown is the DNA's translation. The CDR3 DNA reads TGTGCCTGTGACGCACTGGGGGATACGTCGACAGCACAACTCTTCTTT. This gives the protein CACDALGDTSTAQLFF. This chain joins TRDV2 and TRDJ2, with TRDD3 matching 13 bases. The CDR3 contains 16 residues. V shed 3 bases, J shed 4 bases, and the junction held 4 bases outside the gene matches. The germline V gene has CDR1 GEAIGNYY and CDR2 EKD.

This clone is termed medium-sized (0.01 to 0.1%). The sample carries other DNA sequences with the same CDR3. The chain employs TRDV2 and TRDJ1; 7 positions agree with TRDD3. The germline V gene has CDR1 GEAIGNYY and CDR2 EKD. The V gene end was trimmed by 0 bases and the J gene end by 5 bases; junction bases not matched to a gene: 17. The CDR3 runs 18 residues. The CDR3 DNA sequence: TGTGCCTGTGACACCGTTGGGATACTGGGGACAGTGAAGGATAAACTCATCTTT. It encodes CACDTVGILGTVKDKLIF.

As regards this clone: A clone one base away is much larger, so this may be a read error. This CDR3 is also generated by other DNA sequences in the sample. The chain carries TRDV2 and TRDJ3; TRDD3 agrees at 9 bases. The length of the CDR3 is 17 residues. Per germline, CDR1 GEAIGNYY and CDR2 EKD. CDR3 in DNA: TGTGCCTGTGATTTACTGGGGGACTCCTGGGACACCCGACAGATGTTCTTC. Its translation is CACDLLGDSWDTRQMFF.

This clone was seen ten or more times. This probably arose from a read error, given a far larger clone one base away. The sample contains more than one DNA sequence encoding this CDR3. V is TRDV2 and J is TRDJ1; TRDD3 matches 8 bases. Germline V gene lookup returns CDR1 GEAIGNYY and CDR2 EKD. The CDR3 runs 14 residues. DNA of the CDR3: TGTGCCCGTGACATACTGGGGGACACCGATAAACTCATCTTT. This translates into CARDILGDTDKLIF.

This clone has only a few counts. TCRdb's protein for this DNA is that of a much larger clone and differs from the translation at residue 6, likely a read error; the protein shown is the DNA translation. The chain carries TRDV2 and TRDJ3; TRDD3 matches at 8 bases. Unmatched junction bases numbered 7, after V lost 1 base and J lost 0 bases. The CDR3 runs to 19 residues. Germline V gene lookup returns CDR1 GEAIGNYY and CDR2 EKD. The CDR3 DNA reads TGTGCCTGTGACACGCACTGGGGGTTGAGCTCCTGGGACACCCGACAGATGTTTTTC. Translation: CACDTHWGLSSWDTRQMFF.

This clone came up a few times. This DNA's translation differs at residue 12 from TCRdb's protein, which comes from a much larger clone; a read error is likely, and the protein shown is translated from the DNA. V and J are TRDV2 and TRDJ3, with D maybe TRDD3 (6 bases). The CDR3 has 14 residues. Germline V CDR1 and CDR2: GEAIGNYY, EKD. The CDR3 loop is CACDTRWGTRQVFF. CDR3 bases: TGTGCCTGTGACACCCGCTGGGGCACCCGACAGGTGTTTTTC.

In regard to this clone: A far larger clone lies a single base away; this is likely a read error. The gene calls are TRDV2 and TRDJ3, with 13 bases fitting TRDD3. CDR3 length equals 20 residues. Germline V lookup: CDR1 GEAIGNYY, CDR2 EKD. CDR3 DNA sequence: TGTGCCTGTGACACCATTCATACTGGGGGATACGATTGGGGCACCCGACAGATGTTTTTC. It encodes CACDTIHTGGYDWGTRQMFF.

This clone is termed medium-sized. The chain is built from TRDV3 and TRDJ3; the D gene is possibly TRDD3 (6 bases). Trimming cost V 1 base and J 0 bases, with 10 bases left between them. CDR3 length: 16 amino acids. Germline lookup yields CDR1 TVYSNPD and CDR2 GDNSRS (reference sequence). CDR3 region: CAFMEGYSWDTRQMFF. The CDR3 nucleotides are TGTGCCTTTATGGAGGGATACTCCTGGGACACCCGACAGATGTTTTTC.

As for this clone: The protein TCRdb gives is from a much larger clone and does not agree with this DNA's translation at residue 10, likely a read error; the protein shown here comes from the DNA. CDR3 nucleotide sequence: TGTGCCTGGCAGCTGGGGGATGCCAGCTGCTGGGACACCCGACAGATGTTTTTC. Protein sequence: CAWQLGDASCWDTRQMFF. This chain links TRDV2 with TRDJ3, with 9 nucleotides matching TRDD3. There are 18 residues in the CDR3. Germline CDR1 and CDR2: GEAIGNYY and EKD. V gave up 7 bases and J gave up 3 bases; unmatched junction bases: 12.

To note about this clone: The protein TCRdb gives is from a much larger clone and does not agree with this DNA's translation at residue 5, likely a read error; the protein shown here comes from the DNA. The V and J genes are TRDV2 and TRDJ2, with TRDD3 matching over 8 bases. The CDR3 length is 15 residues. V was clipped by 2 bases and J by 1 base; unmatched bases: 2. Germline CDR1 and CDR2: GEAIGNYY and EKD. Here the CDR3 reads CACDMLGDLTAQLFF. CDR3 bases: TGTGCCTGTGACATGCTGGGGGATTTGACAGCACAACTCTTCTTT.

Only a few counts were recorded for this clone. This DNA translates differently at residue 10 from the TCRdb protein, which is that of a much larger clone; a read error is likely, and the protein shown is the DNA's own translation. This sequence joins TRDV2 and TRDJ3; possible D gene TRDD3, 5 bases. Germline-derived CDR1 and CDR2 are GEAIGNYY and EKD. The CDR3 consists of 16 residues. The CDR3 loop reads CACDYGISWYTRQMFF. For the CDR3, the DNA is TGTGCCTGTGACTATGGGATCTCCTGGTACACCCGACAGATGTTTTTC.